The 20 T cell receptor beta chains listed next were all sequenced from one sample in a study of neurological immune-mediated disorders. TCRdb itself ran the 5' RACE reads through MiXCR, one entry per CDR3 protein. The repertoire consists of tens of thousands of distinct CDR3 sequences, with 24% occurring once and the leading ten covering about 4.9%. Time point described: technical triplicate 2. Sequencing was performed on PBMCs. Receptors were obtained from a man aged 60 to 75 with HTLV-1-associated myelopathy (HAM/TSP).

This clonotype occurred many times. The chain links TRBV7-9 to TRBJ1-1; 7 bases line up with TRBD1. This CDR3 spans 14 amino acids. V was clipped by 5 bases and J by 4 bases; unmatched bases: 7. CDR1 and CDR2 from the germline V gene are SEHNR and FQNEAQ (reference sequence). DNA of the CDR3: TGTGCCAGCAGCGATAGGACAGGCAGCACTGAAGCTTTCTTT. Translating gives CASSDRTGSTEAFF.

This clonotype turned up a few times. A much larger clone lies a single base off, so this may be a read error. This rearrangement joins TRBV6-7 to TRBJ2-3; D remains unclear. TRBV6-7 is given ORF status, its function remaining uncertain. This CDR3 is 11 amino acids long. The CDR3, as DNA: TGTACCAGCAGTTACTCGGGCTCGCAGTATTTT. Its translation is CTSSYSGSQYF.

Ten or more counts support this clonotype. The chain combines TRBV14 with TRBJ1-2, with D perhaps TRBD1 (5 bases). The V end lost 4 bases, the J end lost 2 bases, and 17 bases lay between the germline ends. CDR1 is SGHDN, CDR2 FVKESK, per germline. The length of the CDR3 is 16 residues. In nucleotides, the CDR3 is TGTGCCAGCAGCCGGATGGAACAGGCCAGCAACTATGGCTACACCTTC. Residues: CASSRMEQASNYGYTF.

The rearrangement links TRBV28 to TRBJ1-2; D is uncertain. V was clipped by 5 bases and J by 4 bases, with 11 bases between them. Germline CDR1 is MDHEN and CDR2 is SYDVKM. CDR3 length: 13 residues. The CDR3 region has the DNA TGTGCCAGCAGTACCACGACGGCCTATGGCTACACCTTC. This gives the protein CASSTTTAYGYTF.

This clonotype came up a few times. This CDR3 reads CASSIGTANYGYTF. CDR3 nucleotides: TGTGCCAGCAGTATAGGGACGGCCAACTATGGCTACACCTTC. J is TRBJ1-2 and V is TRBV6-6; D might be TRBD1 (5 bases). The V gene's germline CDR1 is MNHNY and CDR2 SVGAGI (reference sequence). V lost 5 bases to trimming and J lost 2 bases, with 12 bases between them. The CDR3 totals 14 residues.

There are a few counts of this clonotype. This chain links TRBV5-1 with TRBJ2-2; D remains ambiguous. The CDR3 has 16 residues. Germline CDR1 SGHRS, CDR2 YFSETQ. Trimming shortened V by 4 bases and J by 6 bases, and 19 bases separated the two germline ends. Written as DNA, the CDR3 is TGCGCCAGCAGCCCCGGACCGGAAGGGTCGTCCGGGGAGCTGTTTTTT. Residues: CASSPGPEGSSGELFF.

The chain employs TRBV20-1 and TRBJ2-5; D is unresolved. This CDR3 is built from 13 residues. Trimming left V 6 bases short and J 4 bases short, with 15 bases between. The V gene's germline CDR1 is DFQATT and CDR2 SNEGSKA (reference sequence). The CDR3 loop is CSAEEPPGETQYF. The CDR3 coding sequence is TGCAGTGCAGAGGAACCCCCCGGAGAGACCCAGTACTTC.

This clonotype was observed many times. The V call is TRBV5-6, the J call TRBJ2-2, with D hard to call. Per the germline V gene, CDR1 is SGHDT and CDR2 is YYEEEE. This CDR3 is 15 amino acids long. V lost 4 bases to trimming and J lost 7 bases, with 17 bases between them. The CDR3, as DNA: TGTGCCAGCAGCCAGGTCGTGGCATCCCACGGGGAGCTGTTTTTT. It codes for CASSQVVASHGELFF.

This clonotype was counted at least ten times. The gene calls are TRBV20-1 and TRBJ2-7; 9 bases fit TRBD1. This CDR3 comprises 14 residues. Trimming took 3 bases from V and 5 from J; bases not matched to a gene: 8. Per the germline V gene, CDR1 is DFQATT and CDR2 is SNEGSKA (reference sequence). Written as DNA, the CDR3 is TGCAGTGCTAGCAGGGACAGGGACTTCGACGAGCAGTACTTC. It yields the protein CSASRDRDFDEQYF.

V gene TRBV21-1 combines with J gene TRBJ2-1; the table gives TRBD2 as D, unverified against the DNA. TRBV21-1 is tagged as a pseudogene. The CDR3 contains 16 residues. In DNA form, the CDR3 reads TGTGCCAGCAGCCTCCCGCAAATAGGCAGGGTCAATGAGCAGTTCTTC. This sequence encodes CASSLPQIGRVNEQFF.

This clonotype has ten or more counts. The rearrangement links TRBV11-3 to TRBJ2-1, with D perhaps TRBD1 (6 bases). CDR3 size: 14 residues. Trimming took 0 bases from V and 4 from J, leaving 7 bases between them. Germline V gives CDR1 SGHNT, CDR2 YENEEA. The chain's CDR3 is CASSLDQGYNEQFF. The CDR3 coding sequence is TGTGCCAGCAGCTTAGATCAGGGGTACAATGAGCAGTTCTTC.

This clonotype came up once. The genes are TRBV6-1 and TRBJ2-2; D is unclear. The germline V gene encodes CDR1 MNHNS and CDR2 SASEGT. The CDR3 consists of 13 residues. V lost 1 base and J lost 5, with 5 bases in between. CDR3 region: CASSEGYTGELFF. The DNA of the CDR3 is TGTGCCAGCAGTGAAGGTTATACCGGGGAGCTGTTTTTT.

The table lists this clonotype with a few counts. The J gene is TRBJ2-7, the V gene TRBV3-1; a weak D match, TRBD2 (6 bases). Germline-derived CDR1 and CDR2 are LGHDT and YNNKEL (reference sequence). V gave up 5 bases and J gave up 1 base, with 12 bases separating them. The CDR3 sequence is 14 residues long. The CDR3 is CASSADGGSYEQYF. For the CDR3, the DNA is TGTGCCAGCAGCGCTGATGGGGGGTCCTACGAGCAGTACTTC.

This chain links TRBV20-1 with TRBJ2-2; 7 bases align to TRBD2. The CDR3 has 14 residues. Germline CDR1 DFQATT, CDR2 SNEGSKA (reference sequence). The CDR3, as DNA: TGCAGCATCCAGAAGCGGGAGAACACCGGGGAGCTGTTTTTT. Translating gives CSIQKRENTGELFF.

This clonotype was seen at least ten times. The chain employs TRBV5-1 and TRBJ2-7; TRBD1 might be the D (6 bases). Trimming took 1 base from V and 0 from J, leaving 11 bases between them. Per germline, CDR1 SGHRS and CDR2 YFSETQ. The CDR3 covers 15 residues. Here the CDR3 DNA reads TGCGCCAGCAGCTTGATTGGACAGTCCTCCTACGAGCAGTACTTC. Amino acid sequence: CASSLIGQSSYEQYF.

This clonotype has ten or more counts. The V and J genes are TRBV6-1 and TRBJ2-2, with 7 nucleotides matching TRBD2. This CDR3 spans 14 amino acids. Per germline, CDR1 MNHNS and CDR2 SASEGT. V trimming: 2 bases; J trimming: 8 bases; junction bases outside the gene matches: 5. The CDR3 region has the DNA TGTGCCAGCAGTGAATTGAGCGGGGAAGGGGAGCTGTTTTTT. Its protein is CASSELSGEGELFF.

This clonotype was recorded many times. The CDR3 bases are TGCGCCAGCAGCTTGGATTACTATGGCTACACCTTC. Protein: CASSLDYYGYTF. V gene TRBV5-1 combines with J gene TRBJ1-2, with D unresolved. Germline V gene sequence: CDR1 SGHRS, CDR2 YFSETQ. The CDR3 sequence is 12 residues long. The V end lost 0 bases, the J end lost 3 bases, and 3 bases lay between the germline ends.

This clonotype was observed at least ten times. The J gene is TRBJ2-7, the V gene TRBV20-1; 8 nucleotides agree with TRBD2. The V gene's germline CDR1 is DFQATT and CDR2 SNEGSKA (reference sequence). J gave up 6 bases and V 1 base, and 17 bases lay outside the gene matches. The CDR3 totals 17 residues. CDR3 protein: CSARGRWLAGGRGEQYF. The DNA of the CDR3 is TGCAGTGCTAGAGGTCGATGGTTGGCGGGAGGCAGAGGCGAGCAGTACTTC.

At least ten counts were recorded for this clonotype. This chain links TRBV2 with TRBJ2-2; D not resolved. The CDR3 loop spans 13 amino acids. Germline lookup yields CDR1 SNHLY and CDR2 FYNNEI. Trimming left V 5 bases short and J 5 bases short, with 9 bases between. CDR3 sequence: CASSPGPTGELFF. The CDR3, as DNA: TGTGCCAGCAGTCCCGGACCGACCGGGGAGCTGTTTTTT.

This clonotype appeared many times. V usage is TRBV5-1 and J usage is TRBJ2-3, with 7 bases lining up with TRBD2. In germline, CDR1 is SGHRS, CDR2 YFSETQ. V dropped 1 base and J dropped 0; count of bases not matched to a gene: 2. The CDR3 is 15 residues long. CDR3 amino acids: CASSLLGGSTDTQYF. The DNA for the CDR3 is TGCGCCAGCAGCTTGCTGGGAGGGAGCACAGATACGCAGTATTTT.